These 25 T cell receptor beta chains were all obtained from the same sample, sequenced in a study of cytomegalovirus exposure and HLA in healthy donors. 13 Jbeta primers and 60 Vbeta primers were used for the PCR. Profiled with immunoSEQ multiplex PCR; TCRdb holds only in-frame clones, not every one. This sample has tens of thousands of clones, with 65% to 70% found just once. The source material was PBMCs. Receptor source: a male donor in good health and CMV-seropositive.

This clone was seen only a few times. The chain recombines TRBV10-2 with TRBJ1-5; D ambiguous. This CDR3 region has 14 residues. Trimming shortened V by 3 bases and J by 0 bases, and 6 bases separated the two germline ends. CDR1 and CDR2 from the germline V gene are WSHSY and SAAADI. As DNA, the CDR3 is TGCGCCAGCAGTGACAGGTCTAGCAATCAGCCCCAGCATTTT. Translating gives CASSDRSSNQPQHF.

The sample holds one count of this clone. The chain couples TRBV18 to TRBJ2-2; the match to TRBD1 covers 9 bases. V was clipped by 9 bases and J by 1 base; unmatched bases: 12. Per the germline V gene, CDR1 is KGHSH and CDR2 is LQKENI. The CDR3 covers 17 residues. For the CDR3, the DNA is TGTGCCAGTCGGCTACTAGGGACAGGGCGGAACACCGGGGAGCTGTTTTTT. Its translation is CASRLLGTGRNTGELFF.

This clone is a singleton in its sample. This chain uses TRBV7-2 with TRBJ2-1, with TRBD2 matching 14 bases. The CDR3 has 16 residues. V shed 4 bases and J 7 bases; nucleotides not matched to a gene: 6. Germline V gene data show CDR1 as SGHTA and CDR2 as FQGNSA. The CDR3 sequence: CASSSGLAGGGNEQFF. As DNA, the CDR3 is TGTGCCAGCAGCTCCGGACTAGCGGGAGGAGGGAATGAGCAGTTCTTC.

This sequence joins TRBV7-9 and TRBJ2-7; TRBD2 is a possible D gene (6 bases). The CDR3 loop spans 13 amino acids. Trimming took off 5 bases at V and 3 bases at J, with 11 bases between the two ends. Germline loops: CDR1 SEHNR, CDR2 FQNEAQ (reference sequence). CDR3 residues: CASSRGNRYEQYF. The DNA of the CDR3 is TGTGCCAGCAGCCGGGGGAACCGCTACGAGCAGTACTTC. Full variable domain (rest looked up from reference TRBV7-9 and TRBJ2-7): DTGVSQNPRHKITKRGQNVTFRCDPISEHNRLYWYRQTLGQGPEFLTYFQNEAQLEKSRLLSDRFSAERPKGSFSTLEIQRTEQGDSAMYLCASSRGNRYEQYFGPGTRLTVT.

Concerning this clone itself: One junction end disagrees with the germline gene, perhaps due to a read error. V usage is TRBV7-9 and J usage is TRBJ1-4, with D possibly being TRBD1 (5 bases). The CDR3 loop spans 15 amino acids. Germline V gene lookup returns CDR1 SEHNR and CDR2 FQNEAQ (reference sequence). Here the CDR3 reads CSSSLVGGTNEKLFF. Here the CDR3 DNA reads TGTTCCAGCAGCTTGGTCGGCGGGACCAATGAAAAACTGTTTTTT. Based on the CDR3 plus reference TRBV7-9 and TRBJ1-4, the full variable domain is DTGVSQNPRHKITKRGQNVTFRCDPISEHNRLYWYRQTLGQGPEFLTYFQNEAQLEKSRLLSDRFSAERPKGSFSTLEIQRTEQGDSAMYLCSSSLVGGTNEKLFFGSGTQLSVL.

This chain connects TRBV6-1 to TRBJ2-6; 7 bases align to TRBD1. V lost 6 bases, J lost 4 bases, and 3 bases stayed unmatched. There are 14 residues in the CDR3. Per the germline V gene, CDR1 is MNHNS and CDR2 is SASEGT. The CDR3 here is CASSTGAGANVLTF. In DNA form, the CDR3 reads TGTGCCAGCAGCACAGGGGCAGGGGCCAACGTCCTGACTTTC.

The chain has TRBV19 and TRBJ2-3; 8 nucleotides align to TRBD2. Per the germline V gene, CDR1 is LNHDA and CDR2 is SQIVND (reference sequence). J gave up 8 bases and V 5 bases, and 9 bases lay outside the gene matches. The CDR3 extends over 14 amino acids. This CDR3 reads CASSSTYSGVTQYF. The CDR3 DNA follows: TGTGCCAGTAGTTCAACGTATAGCGGGGTTACGCAGTATTTT. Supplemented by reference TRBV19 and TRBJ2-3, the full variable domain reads DGGITQSPKYLFRKEGQNVTLSCEQNLNHDAMYWYRQDPGQGLRLIYYSQIVNDFQKGDIAEGYSVSREKKESFPLTVTSAQKNPTAFYLCASSSTYSGVTQYFGPGTRLTVL.

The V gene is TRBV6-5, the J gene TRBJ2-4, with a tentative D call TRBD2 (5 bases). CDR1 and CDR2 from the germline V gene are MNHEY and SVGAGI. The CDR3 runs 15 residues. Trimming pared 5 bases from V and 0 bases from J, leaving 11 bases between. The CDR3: CASSSPRVAKNIQYF. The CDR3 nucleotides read TGTGCCAGCAGTAGCCCGAGGGTAGCCAAAAACATTCAGTACTTC.

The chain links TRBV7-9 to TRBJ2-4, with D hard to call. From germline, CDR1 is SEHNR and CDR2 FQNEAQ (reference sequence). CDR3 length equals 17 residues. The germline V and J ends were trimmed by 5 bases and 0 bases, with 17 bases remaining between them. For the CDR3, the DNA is TGTGCCAGCAGCCCAACCTGGGCACAGCTAGCCAAAAACATTCAGTACTTC. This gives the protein CASSPTWAQLAKNIQYF.

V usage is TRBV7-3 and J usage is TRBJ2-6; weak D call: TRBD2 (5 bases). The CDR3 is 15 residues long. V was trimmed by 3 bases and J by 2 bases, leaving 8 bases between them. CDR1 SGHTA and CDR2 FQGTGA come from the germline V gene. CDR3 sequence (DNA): TGTGCCAGCAGCTTGCGGGCCGCTGGGGCCAACGTCCTGACTTTC. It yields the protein CASSLRAAGANVLTF.

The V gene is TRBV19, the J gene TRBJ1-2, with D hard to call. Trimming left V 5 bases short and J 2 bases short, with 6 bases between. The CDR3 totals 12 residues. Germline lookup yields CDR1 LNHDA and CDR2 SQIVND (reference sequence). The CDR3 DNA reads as TGTGCCAGTAGTCTCGGGAACTATGGCTACACCTTC. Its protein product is CASSLGNYGYTF.

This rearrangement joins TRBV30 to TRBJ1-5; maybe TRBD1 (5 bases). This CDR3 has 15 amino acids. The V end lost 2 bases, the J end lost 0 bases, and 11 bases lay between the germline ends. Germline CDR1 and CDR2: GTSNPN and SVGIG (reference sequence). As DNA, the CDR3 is TGTGCCTGGAGTTCTCGACAGCGTAGCAATCAGCCCCAGCATTTT. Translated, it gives CAWSSRQRSNQPQHF.

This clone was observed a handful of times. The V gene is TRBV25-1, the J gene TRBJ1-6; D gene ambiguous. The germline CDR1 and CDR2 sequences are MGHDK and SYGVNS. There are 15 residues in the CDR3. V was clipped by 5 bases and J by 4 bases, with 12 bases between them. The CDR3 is CASSPNTLYNSPLHF. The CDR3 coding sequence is TGTGCCAGCAGTCCCAACACGTTGTATAATTCACCCCTCCACTTT. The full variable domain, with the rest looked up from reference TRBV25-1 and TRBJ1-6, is EADIYQTPRYLVIGTGKKITLECSQTMGHDKMYWYQQDPGMELHLIHYSYGVNSTEKGDLSSESTVSRIRTEHFPLTLESARPSHTSQYLCASSPNTLYNSPLHFGNGTRLTVT.

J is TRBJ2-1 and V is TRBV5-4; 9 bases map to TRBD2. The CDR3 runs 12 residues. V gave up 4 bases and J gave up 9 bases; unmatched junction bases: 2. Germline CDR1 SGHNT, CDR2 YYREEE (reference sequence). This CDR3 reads CASSPTSGEQFF. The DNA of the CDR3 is TGTGCCAGCAGCCCGACTAGCGGTGAGCAGTTCTTC.

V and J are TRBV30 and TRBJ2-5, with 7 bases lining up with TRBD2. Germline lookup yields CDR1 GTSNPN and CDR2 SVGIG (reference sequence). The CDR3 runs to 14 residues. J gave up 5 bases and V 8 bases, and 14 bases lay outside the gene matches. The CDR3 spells CAGGGGATAETQYF. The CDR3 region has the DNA TGTGCCGGGGGGGGAGGGGCGACAGCGGAGACCCAGTACTTC.

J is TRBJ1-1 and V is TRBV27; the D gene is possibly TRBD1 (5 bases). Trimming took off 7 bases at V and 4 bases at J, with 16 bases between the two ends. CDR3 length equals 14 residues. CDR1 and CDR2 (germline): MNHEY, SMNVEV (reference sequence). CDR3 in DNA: TGTGCCAGCACTGGGCGAGGGACTCCCACTGAAGCTTTCTTT. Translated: CASTGRGTPTEAFF.

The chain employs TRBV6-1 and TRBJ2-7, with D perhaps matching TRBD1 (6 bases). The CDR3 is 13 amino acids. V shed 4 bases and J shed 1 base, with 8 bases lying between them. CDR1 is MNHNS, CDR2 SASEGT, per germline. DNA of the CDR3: TGTGCCAGCAGTGGGGACATATCCTACGAGCAGTACTTC. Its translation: CASSGDISYEQYF.

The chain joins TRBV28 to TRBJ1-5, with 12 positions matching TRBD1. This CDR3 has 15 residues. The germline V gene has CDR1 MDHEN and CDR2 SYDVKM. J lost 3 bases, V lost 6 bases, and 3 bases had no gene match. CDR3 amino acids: CASRGQGANNQPQHF. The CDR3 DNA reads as TGTGCCAGCAGGGGACAGGGGGCGAACAATCAGCCCCAGCATTTT.

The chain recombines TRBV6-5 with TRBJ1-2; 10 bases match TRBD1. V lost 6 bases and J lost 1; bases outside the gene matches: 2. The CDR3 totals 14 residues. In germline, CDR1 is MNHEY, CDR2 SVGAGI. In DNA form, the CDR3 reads TGTGCCAGCAGACGGGACAGGGGTAACTATGGCTACACCTTC. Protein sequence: CASRRDRGNYGYTF.

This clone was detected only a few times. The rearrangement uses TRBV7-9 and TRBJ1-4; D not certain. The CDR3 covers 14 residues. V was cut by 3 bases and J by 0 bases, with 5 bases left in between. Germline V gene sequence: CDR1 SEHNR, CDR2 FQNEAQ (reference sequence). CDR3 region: CASSFSATNEKLFF. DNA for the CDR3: TGTGCCAGCAGCTTTTCTGCAACTAATGAAAAACTGTTTTTT. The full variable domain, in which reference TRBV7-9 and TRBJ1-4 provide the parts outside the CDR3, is DTGVSQNPRHKITKRGQNVTFRCDPISEHNRLYWYRQTLGQGPEFLTYFQNEAQLEKSRLLSDRFSAERPKGSFSTLEIQRTEQGDSAMYLCASSFSATNEKLFFGSGTQLSVL.

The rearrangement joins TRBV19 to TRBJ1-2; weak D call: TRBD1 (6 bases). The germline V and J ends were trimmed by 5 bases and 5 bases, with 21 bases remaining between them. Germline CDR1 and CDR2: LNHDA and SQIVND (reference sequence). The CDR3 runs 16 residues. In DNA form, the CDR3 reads TGTGCCAGTAGTCCGCGGACAGCCTCCCAGGAGTATGGCTACACCTTC. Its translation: CASSPRTASQEYGYTF. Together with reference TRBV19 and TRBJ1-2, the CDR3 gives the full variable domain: DGGITQSPKYLFRKEGQNVTLSCEQNLNHDAMYWYRQDPGQGLRLIYYSQIVNDFQKGDIAEGYSVSREKKESFPLTVTSAQKNPTAFYLCASSPRTASQEYGYTFGSGTRLTVV.

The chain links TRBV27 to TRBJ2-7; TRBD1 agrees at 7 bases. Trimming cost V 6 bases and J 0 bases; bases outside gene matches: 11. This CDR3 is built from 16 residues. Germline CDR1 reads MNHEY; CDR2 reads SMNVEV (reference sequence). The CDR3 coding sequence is TGTGCCAGCAGAGCACTCGGGACAGATAGCTCCTACGAGCAGTACTTC. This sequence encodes CASRALGTDSSYEQYF.

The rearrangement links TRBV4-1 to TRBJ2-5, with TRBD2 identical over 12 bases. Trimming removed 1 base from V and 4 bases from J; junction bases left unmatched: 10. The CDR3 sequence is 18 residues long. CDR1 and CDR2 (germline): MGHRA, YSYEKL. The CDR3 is CASSQGLLAGGFSETQYF. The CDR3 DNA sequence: TGCGCCAGCAGCCAAGGACTACTAGCGGGAGGCTTTTCAGAGACCCAGTACTTC.

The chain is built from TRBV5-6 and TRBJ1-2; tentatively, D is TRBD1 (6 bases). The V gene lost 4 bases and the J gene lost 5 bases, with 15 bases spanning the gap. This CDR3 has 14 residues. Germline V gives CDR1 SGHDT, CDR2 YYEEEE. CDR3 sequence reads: CASSPGPGVYGYTF. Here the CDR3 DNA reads TGTGCCAGCAGCCCTGGCCCAGGGGTATATGGCTACACCTTC.

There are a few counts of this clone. The CDR3 region is CASSYGQGSGNTIYF. CDR3 bases: TGTGCCAGCAGTTACGGGCAGGGATCTGGAAACACCATATATTTT. The rearrangement uses TRBV2 and TRBJ1-3, with TRBD1 as a possible D gene (5 bases). Deletions cut 5 bases from V and 1 base from J, with 12 bases between. This CDR3 is 15 amino acids long. Germline V CDR1 and CDR2: SNHLY, FYNNEI.